These T cell receptor beta chains were read from a single sample in a study of CD8 T cells in ankylosing spondylitis. TCRdb analysed the 5' RACE reads with MiXCR anew, one entry per CDR3 protein. The sample holds 700,000 to 850,000 distinct CDR3 sequences, roughly 12% seen once. The sample consisted of blood, either unsorted or a sorted T cell fraction (not recorded which). These receptors were obtained from a male donor with ankylosing spondylitis. CDR3s include the opening cysteine and the closing phenylalanine or tryptophan. The D gene is left open where the match is weak. The listing skips clone size in some rows; elsewhere it reads once, few, many or a size class.

d_call clone_size j_call v_call cdr3_aa cdr3_nt
TRBD2 few TRBJ2-1 TRBV11-3 CASSLMGLAGGPLEQFF TGTGCCAGCAGCTTAATGGGACTAGCGGGGGGGCCGCTTGAGCAGTTCTTC
TRBD1 . TRBJ2-7 TRBV10-3 CAISRGQGVYEQYF TGTGCCATCAGTAGGGGACAGGGGGTCTACGAGCAGTACTTC
. . TRBJ2-4 TRBV4-2 CASSQGQEGYIQYF TGTGCCAGCAGCCAAGGACAGGAGGGTTACATTCAGTACTTC
. . TRBJ1-2 TRBV28 CASSLDMQGYTF TGTGCCAGCAGTTTGGACATGCAGGGCTACACCTTC
. . TRBJ2-7 TRBV20-1 CRAGAPLREQYF TGTAGGGCAGGGGCTCCCCTTCGGGAGCAGTACTTC
. few TRBJ2-2 TRBV7-9 CASSQLDTGELFF TGTGCCAGCAGCCAACTAGACACCGGGGAGCTGTTTTTT
. few TRBJ2-1 TRBV15 CATSRDPGSYNEQFF TGTGCCACCAGCAGAGATCCGGGCTCCTACAATGAGCAGTTCTTC
. few TRBJ2-7 TRBV14 CASSQDTVRGSEQYF TGTGCCAGCAGCCAAGACACAGTGCGGGGATCCGAGCAGTACTTC
. . TRBJ1-2 TRBV10-1 CASSEDPGGYTF TGCGCCAGCAGTGAGGATCCCGGTGGCTACACCTTC
. . TRBJ2-5 TRBV20-1 CSASRQSQETQYF TGCAGTGCTAGCAGACAGAGCCAAGAGACCCAGTACTTC
. . TRBJ2-7 TRBV5-1 CASRTGTSSYEQYF TGCGCCAGCCGTACCGGGACCTCATCTTACGAGCAGTACTTC
TRBD2 once TRBJ2-3 TRBV24-1 CATSLAGGRSDTQYF TGTGCCACCAGTTTAGCGGGGGGCCGGTCAGATACGCAGTATTTT
. many TRBJ1-1 TRBV6-1 CATKDSRGTEAFF TGTGCCACTAAGGACAGCCGGGGAACTGAAGCTTTCTTT
. many TRBJ2-7 TRBV2 CASSEGTSSPYEQYF TGTGCCAGCAGTGAAGGGACATCCTCTCCCTACGAGCAGTACTTC
. many TRBJ1-1 TRBV29-1 CSVYNTEAFF TGCAGCGTCTATAACACTGAAGCTTTCTTT
. few TRBJ2-1 TRBV20-1 CSAGTGSREQFF TGCAGTGCCGGGACGGGGTCGCGAGAGCAGTTCTTC
. few TRBJ2-5 TRBV12-2 CASRLGGLAGVGETQYF TGTGCAAGTCGCTTAGGGGGACTAGCGGGAGTAGGGGAGACCCAGTACTTC
. . TRBJ2-1 TRBV5-1 CASSLAVAESSYNEQFF TGCGCCAGCAGCTTGGCCGTGGCAGAGAGCTCCTACAATGAGCAGTTCTTC
. few TRBJ1-6 TRBV6-1 CASSGEKVSPLHF TGTGCCAGCAGTGGGGAGAAGGTTTCTCCCCTCCACTTT
. few TRBJ2-1 TRBV5-1 CASSLVVTGTYNEQFF TGCGCCAGCAGCTTGGTCGTCACAGGAACCTACAATGAGCAGTTCTTC
. few TRBJ2-5 TRBV6-5 CASSSSRGWETQYF TGTGCCAGCAGTTCCAGCAGGGGTTGGGAGACCCAGTACTTC
. . TRBJ1-2 TRBV4-1 CASSQGERGWDYGYTF TGCGCCAGCAGCCAAGGGGAACGGGGCTGGGACTATGGCTACACCTTC
TRBD1 few TRBJ2-7 TRBV29-1 CSADSEGADEQYF TGCAGCGCCGACTCAGAGGGGGCGGACGAGCAGTACTTC
TRBD1 few TRBJ1-1 TRBV6-5 CASSLLLGQMNTEAFF TGTGCCAGCAGTTTACTTCTGGGACAGATGAACACTGAAGCTTTCTTT
. few TRBJ2-4 TRBV20-1 CSAPPGTDFLAKNIQYF TGCAGTGCTCCCCCCGGGACGGATTTCCTAGCCAAAAACATTCAGTACTTC
. many TRBJ2-1 TRBV18 CASSLGPQNEQFF TGTGCCAGCTCCCTAGGCCCTCAGAATGAGCAGTTCTTC
TRBD2 few TRBJ2-1 TRBV20-1 CSARVASGSNEQFF TGCAGTGCTAGAGTAGCTAGCGGGAGCAATGAGCAGTTCTTC
TRBD2 few TRBJ2-5 TRBV29-1 CSGEGVGTQYF TGCAGCGGGGAGGGAGTCGGGACCCAGTACTTC
. . TRBJ2-7 TRBV20-1 CSASLGARYEQYF TGCAGTGCTAGTCTGGGGGCGCGGTACGAGCAGTACTTC
. . TRBJ1-2 TRBV7-2 CASSTSRSLAGYTF TGTGCCAGCAGCACTAGCCGCTCATTGGCTGGCTACACCTTC
TRBD2 many TRBJ2-7 TRBV29-1 CSVGASGMYEQYF TGCAGCGTTGGGGCTAGCGGGATGTACGAGCAGTACTTC
. few TRBJ1-2 TRBV9 CASSVGRDSYGYTF TGTGCCAGCAGCGTAGGAAGGGACTCATATGGCTACACCTTC
TRBD1 many TRBJ2-3 TRBV7-2 CASRPGQGSDTQYF TGTGCCAGCAGACCTGGACAGGGATCAGATACGCAGTATTTT
. many TRBJ2-7 TRBV11-2 CASSLVRGPYEQYF TGTGCCAGCAGCTTAGTTCGAGGACCTTACGAGCAGTACTTC
. few TRBJ2-3 TRBV29-1 CTIESGDADTQYF TGCACCATAGAGTCAGGGGACGCGGATACGCAGTATTTT
TRBD1 . TRBJ2-7 TRBV12-3/TRBV12-4 CASGLSDRGTHEQYF TGTGCCAGCGGACTCTCGGACAGGGGGACCCACGAGCAGTACTTC
. . TRBJ2-3 TRBV15 CATSRIDMAGADTQYF TGTGCCACCAGCAGAATCGATATGGCGGGGGCCGATACGCAGTATTTT
TRBD2 many TRBJ2-1 TRBV5-1 CASMGRTSGGSLYNEQFF TGCGCCAGCATGGGTCGGACTAGCGGGGGGTCGTTGTACAATGAGCAGTTCTTC
TRBD2 . TRBJ2-1 TRBV24-1 CATSDTRGRLDNEQFF TGTGCCACCAGTGATACGCGGGGGAGACTAGACAATGAGCAGTTCTTC
. . TRBJ2-7 TRBV7-2 CASSFRSSSSYEQYF TGTGCCAGCAGCTTCCGAAGTAGTAGCTCCTACGAGCAGTACTTC
. many TRBJ1-4 TRBV20-1 CSARGSATNEKLFF TGCAGTGCTAGAGGTTCCGCAACTAATGAAAAACTGTTTTTT
TRBD1 . TRBJ1-1 TRBV12-5 CASGDRGVNTEAFF TGTGCTAGTGGTGACAGGGGGGTCAACACTGAAGCTTTCTTT
TRBD2 many TRBJ2-3 TRBV20-1 CSAINLGLAGPTDTQYF TGCAGTGCTATTAACCTTGGACTAGCGGGACCCACAGATACGCAGTATTTT
. few TRBJ1-2 TRBV7-2 CASSLEGTLGYGYTF TGTGCCAGCAGCTTAGAGGGGACTCTCGGCTATGGCTACACCTTC
. many TRBJ2-7 TRBV20-1 CSAKTGVYEQYF TGCAGTGCCAAGACAGGAGTCTACGAGCAGTACTTC
. few TRBJ2-3 TRBV6-2/TRBV6-3 CASTNSDTQYF TGTGCCAGCACCAACTCGGATACGCAGTATTTT
. . TRBJ2-3 TRBV4-1 CASSQRVHTDTQYF TGCGCCAGCAGCCAACGAGTACACACAGATACGCAGTATTTT
TRBD2 . TRBJ2-7 TRBV12-3/TRBV12-4 CASTKSGISYEQYF TGTGCCAGCACCAAAAGCGGGATAAGCTACGAGCAGTACTTC
. . TRBJ2-7 TRBV11-2 CASSPRLGAEQYF TGTGCCAGCAGCCCCCGTCTGGGTGCCGAGCAGTACTTC
. . TRBJ2-7 TRBV18 CASSVDRTGHEQYF TGTGCCAGCTCAGTAGACAGGACCGGCCACGAGCAGTACTTC
. many TRBJ1-2 TRBV6-5 CASSYSDNYGYTF TGTGCCAGCAGTTACAGCGATAACTATGGCTACACCTTC
. . TRBJ1-1 TRBV10-3 CAISESAGMNTEAFF TGTGCCATCAGTGAGTCTGCAGGGATGAACACTGAAGCTTTCTTT
TRBD2 . TRBJ2-7 TRBV6-1 CASSEQLAGGSYEQYF TGTGCCAGCAGTGAACAGCTAGCGGGGGGCTCCTACGAGCAGTACTTC
. . TRBJ2-7 TRBV6-1 CASTPRPPTYEQYF TGTGCCAGCACCCCGCGGCCCCCGACCTACGAGCAGTACTTC
. . TRBJ2-1 TRBV11-1 CASSHGSFSYNEQFF TGTGCCAGCAGCCACGGGTCCTTCTCCTACAATGAGCAGTTCTTC
. . TRBJ2-3 TRBV7-2 CASSLVPGLLDTQYF TGTGCCAGCAGCTTAGTTCCAGGTTTACTTGATACGCAGTATTTT
TRBD2 . TRBJ2-1 TRBV20-1 CSASFPLTSGGYNEQFF TGCAGTGCTAGTTTTCCCCTTACTAGCGGGGGGTACAATGAGCAGTTCTTC
TRBD1 many TRBJ2-1 TRBV12-3/TRBV12-4 CASSLWQGDGEQFF TGTGCCAGCAGTTTATGGCAGGGGGACGGTGAGCAGTTCTTC
TRBD2 . TRBJ2-2 TRBV10-1 CASSPKLVERGNTGELFF TGCGCCAGCAGTCCGAAATTGGTGGAGCGGGGGAACACCGGGGAGCTGTTTTTT